Given below is one TCR beta chain in context. This entry is derived from a study of blood T cell repertoires in COVID-19. Background on the study: Sites in the United States, Italy and Spain provided acute and convalescent COVID-19 samples.

Profiled with immunoSEQ multiplex PCR; TCRdb holds only in-frame clones, not every one. This sample has 250,000 to 300,000 clones; about 89% occur once, and the top ten carry about an eighth. This CDR3 contains 18 residues. Germline V lookup: CDR1 SGHKS, CDR2 YYEKEE (reference sequence). V lost 0 bases, J lost 0 bases, and 13 bases lay in between. Material for sequencing was peripheral blood. This receptor was identified in a woman between 55 and 75 years old with acute or convalescent COVID-19. This chain uses TRBV5-5 with TRBJ1-6; the D gene is possibly TRBD1 (6 bases). The CDR3 coding sequence is TGTGCCAGCAGCTTGGGGACAGCTGGGGGCTCCTATAATTCACCCCTCCACTTT. Translating it yields CASSLGTAGGSYNSPLHF.